A selection of T cell receptor beta chains follows, all from one sample in a study of T cell responses to AZD1222 COVID-19 vaccine. The data were produced by immunoSEQ multiplex PCR, yet TCRdb's version contains in-frame clones alone and is incomplete. The sample includes 150,000 to 160,000 clones, about 86% of them seen just once. The sample in question was peripheral blood, obtained on day 0 of MenACWY control vaccination. These receptors were taken from an adult in good health. The CDR3 runs from the conserved cysteine through the conserved F or W. D genes are given only for firm matches. Clone size is given for some rows only: seen once, a few or many times, or a class if the clone is expanded.

d_gene,abundance,j_gene,v_gene,CDR3aa,CDR3nt
TRBD2,NA,TRBJ2-3,TRBV19,CASSIGTSGKDTQYF,TGTGCCAGTAGTATCGGGACTAGCGGGAAGGATACGCAGTATTTT
TRBD1,NA,TRBJ1-1,TRBV10-1,CASSTQGAAEAFF,TGCGCCAGCAGTACACAGGGGGCAGCGGAAGCTTTCTTT
TRBD2,NA,TRBJ2-3,TRBV5-1,CASSWTSGGSHTQYF,TGCGCCAGCAGCTGGACTAGCGGGGGGTCTCATACGCAGTATTTT
NA,NA,TRBJ2-1,TRBV24-1,CATSDWSSEGRHEQFF,TGTGCCACCAGTGATTGGTCCAGCGAGGGCCGCCATGAGCAGTTCTTC
NA,once,TRBJ1-1,TRBV19,CASSQGVNTEAFF,TGTGCCAGTAGCCAGGGAGTGAACACTGAAGCTTTCTTT
NA,NA,TRBJ1-5,TRBV3-1/TRBV3-2,CASSQAGSNQPQHF,TGTGCCAGCAGCCAAGCTGGAAGCAATCAGCCCCAGCATTTT
NA,NA,TRBJ2-5,TRBV3-1/TRBV3-2,CASSRISPGMETQYF,TGTGCCAGCAGTCGTATCTCCCCAGGGATGGAGACCCAGTACTTC
TRBD1,NA,TRBJ1-2,TRBV18,CASSPISPGQGAAGYTF,TGTGCCAGCTCACCGATATCCCCGGGACAGGGGGCGGCTGGCTACACCTTC
NA,NA,TRBJ2-4,TRBV3-1/TRBV3-2,CASVGGPGNIQYF,TGTGCCAGCGTAGGGGGGCCTGGTAACATTCAGTACTTC
NA,once,TRBJ1-2,TRBV11-2,CASSLDSANYGYTF,TGTGCCAGCAGCTTAGATTCAGCTAACTATGGCTACACCTTC
TRBD1,NA,TRBJ2-5,TRBV5-1,CASSLTLGTGGDWQTQYF,TGCGCCAGCAGCTTGACCCTCGGGACAGGGGGCGACTGGCAGACCCAGTACTTC
NA,NA,TRBJ1-1,TRBV5-1,CASSLGPVPNTEAFF,TGCGCCAGCAGCTTGGGCCCCGTCCCGAACACTGAAGCTTTCTTT
NA,few,TRBJ2-7,TRBV7-9,CASSFTLGDEGEQYF,TGTGCCAGCAGCTTCACTCTGGGTGATGAAGGCGAGCAGTACTTC
NA,NA,TRBJ2-6,TRBV5-1,CASSLMGASGANVLTF,TGCGCCAGCAGCTTGATGGGGGCCTCTGGGGCCAACGTCCTGACTTTC
NA,NA,TRBJ2-3,TRBV3-1/TRBV3-2,CASGSDSAATQYF,TGTGCCAGCGGAAGCGACAGCGCCGCTACGCAGTATTTT
NA,NA,TRBJ1-6,TRBV28,CASSLTLPSPLHF,TGTGCCAGCAGCCTGACTCTGCCGTCACCCCTCCACTTT
NA,NA,TRBJ1-1,TRBV11-2,CASRRAGLEAFF,TGTGCCAGCCGAAGGGCAGGATTGGAAGCTTTCTTT
NA,NA,TRBJ2-7,TRBV15,CATSRDPPPGEQYF,TGTGCCACCAGCAGAGATCCCCCCCCAGGCGAGCAGTACTTC
NA,NA,TRBJ2-7,TRBV12-3/TRBV12-4,CASSTSSEQYF,TGTGCCAGCAGTACGAGTAGCGAGCAGTACTTC
TRBD1,NA,TRBJ1-5,TRBV30,CAWSSDRASNQPQHF,TGTGCCTGGAGTTCGGACAGGGCGAGCAATCAGCCCCAGCATTTT
NA,NA,TRBJ1-1,TRBV10-1,CASSDDQGNTEAFF,TGCGCCAGCAGTGACGACCAGGGGAACACTGAAGCTTTCTTT
NA,few,TRBJ1-4,TRBV6-5,CASSYLPTATNEKLFF,TGTGCCAGCAGTTACCTCCCGACAGCAACTAATGAAAAACTGTTTTTT
NA,NA,TRBJ2-3,TRBV29-1,CSVEVNQYSSTDTQYF,TGCAGCGTTGAAGTAAACCAGTATTCTAGCACAGATACGCAGTATTTT
NA,NA,TRBJ2-7,TRBV3-1/TRBV3-2,CASSQGGQAADF,TGTGCCAGCAGCCAAGGTGGGCAGGCGGCGGACTTC
NA,NA,TRBJ1-5,TRBV6-2/TRBV6-3,CASSSGYYSNQPQHF,TGTGCCAGCAGTTCAGGGTATTATAGCAATCAGCCCCAGCATTTT
NA,NA,TRBJ2-7,TRBV29-1,CSVAGRRYEQYF,TGCAGCGTTGCCGGACGGAGGTACGAGCAGTACTTC